What follows are 21 T cell receptor beta chains derived from one specimen sequenced in a study of memory CD4+ T cells and cytomegalovirus serostatus. The sort gate was single viable CD3+CD4+CD8-CD45RO+ cells for memory CD4+ T cells. Assay: immunoSEQ multiplex PCR; the TCRdb copy retains only in-frame clones and omits some. The sample consists of about 60,000 clones, less than 85% of them appearing once. Sample: memory CD4+ T cells from blood. The source of these receptors is an adult in good health and CMV-seronegative. Some clones in this sample may be carry-over from other donors' samples.

The chain carries TRBV5-5 and TRBJ2-1, with 7 bases identical to TRBD1. The germline CDR1 and CDR2 sequences are SGHKS and YYEKEE (reference sequence). The CDR3 runs to 15 residues. J lost 0 bases, V lost 4 bases, and 4 bases had no gene match. The CDR3 DNA reads as TGTGCCAGCAGCCAGTCAGGGGGCTCCTACAATGAGCAGTTCTTC. Translated: CASSQSGGSYNEQFF.

The chain joins TRBV2 to TRBJ2-1, with a weak D call TRBD1 (6 bases). Germline CDR1 and CDR2: SNHLY and FYNNEI. The CDR3 spans 13 residues. Deletions cut 7 bases from V and 5 bases from J, with 12 bases between. CDR3 bases: TGTGCCAGCAACACGGACAGCAACAATGAGCAGTTCTTC. Encoded protein: CASNTDSNNEQFF.

The chain combines TRBV7-9 with TRBJ1-2; maybe TRBD1 (5 bases). This CDR3 has 15 amino acids. V shed 7 bases and J shed 5 bases, with 20 bases lying between them. Per the germline V gene, CDR1 is SEHNR and CDR2 is FQNEAQ (reference sequence). CDR3 region: CASTGWDVRMYGYTF. The CDR3 DNA is TGTGCCAGCACCGGTTGGGACGTACGTATGTATGGCTACACCTTC. The variable domain in full, completed from reference TRBV7-9 and TRBJ1-2, reads DTGVSQNPRHKITKRGQNVTFRCDPISEHNRLYWYRQTLGQGPEFLTYFQNEAQLEKSRLLSDRFSAERPKGSFSTLEIQRTEQGDSAMYLCASTGWDVRMYGYTFGSGTRLTVV.

The gene calls are TRBV10-3 and TRBJ2-3, with a tentative D call TRBD2 (5 bases). Germline values: CDR1 ENHRY, CDR2 SYGVKD. Deletions cut 5 bases from V and 1 base from J, with 10 bases between. This CDR3 comprises 14 residues. CDR3 bases: TGTGCCATCAGTCGGGGTTCTCGCACAGATACGCAGTATTTT. The encoded protein is CAISRGSRTDTQYF.

The chain carries TRBV28 and TRBJ2-3; 8 nucleotides agree with TRBD2. The CDR3 consists of 17 residues. V dropped 4 bases and J dropped 0; count of bases not matched to a gene: 9. In germline, CDR1 is MDHEN, CDR2 SYDVKM. Here the CDR3 reads CASSSPLASGSTDTQYF. For the CDR3, the DNA is TGTGCCAGCAGTTCCCCCCTGGCTAGCGGGAGCACAGATACGCAGTATTTT.

The chain combines TRBV27 with TRBJ2-3, with 7 positions matching TRBD1. Germline values: CDR1 MNHEY, CDR2 SMNVEV (reference sequence). V dropped 6 bases and J dropped 7; count of bases not matched to a gene: 13. This CDR3 has 15 residues. CDR3 coding DNA: TGTGCCAGCAGCCGAACAACAGGGGTTGGGAATACGCAGTATTTT. As protein: CASSRTTGVGNTQYF.

The chain couples TRBV2 to TRBJ2-5; weak D call: TRBD1 (6 bases). The germline CDR1 and CDR2 sequences are SNHLY and FYNNEI. Trimming left V 3 bases short and J 5 bases short, with 7 bases between. The CDR3 length is 12 residues. CDR3: CASSDRGETQYF. CDR3 coding DNA: TGTGCCAGCAGTGACAGGGGTGAGACCCAGTACTTC.

Points on this clone: Its ends do not fully match the called genes, so a read error is possible. This sequence joins TRBV7-7 and TRBJ2-7; 8 nucleotides match TRBD1. Germline values: CDR1 SSHAT, CDR2 FNYEAQ (reference sequence). The CDR3 sequence is 18 residues long. The CDR3 is CASSPWPRGRTGSHEQYF. In DNA, the CDR3 is TGTGCTAGCAGCCCCTGGCCTCGGGGACGGACAGGGTCCCACGAGCAGTACTTC.

The chain links TRBV4-2 to TRBJ2-1, with D perhaps matching TRBD2 (6 bases). This CDR3 is 13 amino acids long. Germline V CDR1 and CDR2: LGHNA, YNFKEQ. V lost 4 bases and J lost 5, with 9 bases in between. The CDR3 DNA is TGTGCCAGCAGCCGATCGGGGGACAATGAGCAGTTCTTC. Protein: CASSRSGDNEQFF.

This clone was detected a few times. The V gene is TRBV5-1, the J gene TRBJ1-1; D gene uncertain. The germline V gene has CDR1 SGHRS and CDR2 YFSETQ. The length of the CDR3 is 16 residues. Deletions cut 3 bases from V and 2 bases from J, with 17 bases between. CDR3 nucleotides: TGCGCCAGCAGCTCTTGGGTGGGAGGGAGTAACACTGAAGCTTTCTTT. Translation: CASSSWVGGSNTEAFF.

This chain joins TRBV27 and TRBJ1-6; D is unclear. The germline CDR1 and CDR2 sequences are MNHEY and SMNVEV (reference sequence). V was clipped by 6 bases and J by 0 bases, with 9 bases between them. The CDR3 sequence is 15 residues long. CDR3 DNA sequence: TGTGCCAGCAGATTTACGAGCTCCTATAATTCACCCCTCCACTTT. Translated, it gives CASRFTSSYNSPLHF.

The CDR3 DNA reads TGTGCCAGCAGCTTAATGGCGAGTGGGAGCACAGATACGCAGTATTTT. It specifies CASSLMASGSTDTQYF. The rearrangement links TRBV11-2 to TRBJ2-3; D is undetermined. V lost 2 bases, J lost 0 bases, and 12 bases lay in between. This CDR3 has 16 residues. Germline V lookup: CDR1 SGHAT, CDR2 FQNNGV.

The gene calls are TRBV19 and TRBJ1-1; no reliable D call. Germline CDR1 reads LNHDA; CDR2 reads SQIVND (reference sequence). The germline V and J ends were trimmed by 3 bases and 6 bases, with 14 bases remaining between them. The CDR3 consists of 14 residues. CDR3 region: CASSMTSSGAEAFF. In DNA, the CDR3 is TGTGCCAGTAGTATGACTTCGTCCGGGGCTGAAGCTTTCTTT.

The J gene is TRBJ2-7, the V gene TRBV6-4; D gene uncertain. CDR1 MRHNA and CDR2 SNTAGT come from the germline V gene. The CDR3 has 12 residues. Trimming stripped 2 bases from V and 5 bases from J, with 7 bases between. The DNA for the CDR3 is TGTGCCAGCAGTGACAGGGTGAACGAGCAGTACTTC. Translating gives CASSDRVNEQYF.

The V call is TRBV11-1, the J call TRBJ2-7, with D hard to call. In germline, CDR1 is SGHAT, CDR2 FQDESV (reference sequence). CDR3 length: 12 residues. With 5 bases removed from V and 4 bases from J, the gap between germline ends came to 9 bases. CDR3 in amino acids: CASSGITYEQYF. CDR3 sequence (DNA): TGTGCCAGCAGCGGGATCACGTACGAGCAGTACTTC.

This chain joins TRBV30 and TRBJ1-1; D ambiguous. The CDR3 spans 12 residues. Germline V gene lookup returns CDR1 GTSNPN and CDR2 SVGIG (reference sequence). V gave up 5 bases and J gave up 3 bases, with 10 bases separating them. DNA of the CDR3: TGTGCCTGGCGCGGGGAATACACTGAAGCTTTCTTT. Encoded protein: CAWRGEYTEAFF.

This clone showed up just a few times. The chain uses TRBV30 and TRBJ1-1; D may be TRBD1 (5 bases). Deletions cut 3 bases from V and 8 bases from J, with 19 bases between. The CDR3 length is 14 residues. CDR1 is GTSNPN, CDR2 SVGIG, per germline (reference sequence). CDR3 in amino acids: CAWRIHGTDLEAFF. DNA of the CDR3: TGTGCCTGGAGGATACACGGGACTGACCTCGAAGCTTTCTTT. Full variable domain (missing parts from reference TRBV30 and TRBJ1-1): SQTIHQWPATLVQPVGSPLSLECTVEGTSNPNLYWYRQAAGRGLQLLFYSVGIGQISSEVPQNLSASRPQDRQFILSSKKLLLSDSGFYLCAWRIHGTDLEAFFGQGTRLTVV.

The genes are TRBV5-6 and TRBJ1-2; D is possibly TRBD1 (5 bases). Germline lookup yields CDR1 SGHDT and CDR2 YYEEEE. The CDR3 runs to 16 residues. Trimming removed 0 bases at V and 2 bases at J, with 14 bases between. The CDR3 DNA sequence: TGTGCCAGCAGCTTGGGGGGGTCAGGGTACAACTATGGCTACACCTTC. This encodes CASSLGGSGYNYGYTF.

The table lists this clone with a count of one. The J gene is TRBJ2-6, the V gene TRBV28; D may be TRBD2 (6 bases). Germline V gives CDR1 MDHEN, CDR2 SYDVKM. This CDR3 is 15 amino acids long. V was shortened by 4 bases and J by 2 bases, with 9 bases between the two germline ends. The CDR3 protein is CASSWPGAGANVLTF. For the CDR3, the DNA is TGTGCCAGCAGTTGGCCGGGGGCTGGGGCCAACGTCCTGACTTTC.

This clone showed up just once. This chain links TRBV13 with TRBJ2-1; perhaps TRBD2 as D (7 bases). V was clipped by 5 bases and J by 7 bases, with 21 bases between them. The CDR3 has 16 residues. CDR1 and CDR2 from the germline V gene are PRHDT and FYEKMQ (reference sequence). CDR3 nucleotide sequence: TGTGCCAGCAGCGCGAGGGGAGGGGGGCTAAAAAATGAGCAGTTCTTC. As protein: CASSARGGGLKNEQFF.

CDR3 nucleotides: TGTGCCAGCAGTTACAAAATACCGGGGACAGGGCAGGTGAGTGGCTACACCTTC. It codes for CASSYKIPGTGQVSGYTF. The chain combines TRBV28 with TRBJ1-2; 9 nucleotides match TRBD1. The germline CDR1 and CDR2 sequences are MDHEN and SYDVKM. J gave up 7 bases and V 4 bases, and 19 bases lay outside the gene matches. The CDR3 loop spans 18 amino acids.